Following are 24 T cell receptor beta chains from one sample sequenced in a study of T-cell memory formation after mild COVID-19 (dated by TCRdb to about 2021). The library was obtained by 5' RACE. The sample was run on an Illumina NovaSeq 6000. TCRdb trimmed the raw reads at Q25, called clones with MiXCR and kept productive beta chains. Every CDR3 protein is listed once, alongside the most common genes and DNA of its rows. Present in this sample are under 350,000 distinct CDR3 sequences, 15% to 20% of which were seen just once. Clones ranked in the top ten supply approximately 23% of the sample. The sample was PBMCs or a T cell subset sorted from them (not recorded which). These receptors were taken from a young man who had mild COVID-19 (a few samples of this study predate the infection). The sample titles of this study are shuffled in the database, so cell type and time point are left out; the donor was told from shared clones.

The chain uses TRBV15 and TRBJ2-7; D unresolved. Germline CDR1 is LNHNV and CDR2 is YYDKDF (reference sequence). V dropped 0 bases and J dropped 2 bases, with 8 bases sitting between them. This CDR3 has 14 residues. Written as DNA, the CDR3 is TGTGCCACCAGCAGAGATAACAGCGCCTACGAGCAGTACTTC. Translation: CATSRDNSAYEQYF.

The DNA for the CDR3 is TGCAGCGTTGCCCCCCATGGGCACCTTAATGAAAAACTGTTTTTT. Its translation: CSVAPHGHLNEKLFF. The J gene is TRBJ1-4, the V gene TRBV29-1; D call uncertain. Trimming removed 4 bases at V and 4 bases at J, with 16 bases between. CDR1 is SQVTM, CDR2 ANQGSEA, per germline. CDR3 length: 15 residues.

This clonotype has more than one count but fewer than ten. The chain employs TRBV6-5 and TRBJ2-7; 12 nucleotides agree with TRBD1. CDR1 MNHEY and CDR2 SVGAGI come from the germline V gene. The V and J ends lost 5 bases and 4 bases, in that order; junction bases with no gene match: 3. The CDR3 loop spans 14 amino acids. The CDR3 spells CASSLGQGAYEQYV. The CDR3 coding sequence is TGTGCCAGCAGTCTGGGACAGGGGGCATACGAGCAGTACGTC.

The chain recombines TRBV29-1 with TRBJ2-3; D is ambiguous. Germline CDR1 is SQVTM and CDR2 is ANQGSEA. This CDR3 spans 12 amino acids. The V gene lost 7 bases and the J gene lost 2 bases, with 10 bases spanning the gap. Here the CDR3 reads CSAETITDTQYF. The CDR3, as DNA: TGCAGCGCCGAAACCATCACAGATACGCAGTATTTT.

This clonotype turned up a few times. This chain links TRBV7-2 with TRBJ1-3; 7 bases line up with TRBD1. Germline CDR1 reads SGHTA; CDR2 reads FQGNSA. This CDR3 is built from 15 residues. Unmatched junction bases numbered 2, after V lost 2 bases and J lost 1 base. CDR3 in DNA: TGTGCCAGCAGCTTAACAGGGGTATCTGGAAACACCATATATTTT. It translates to CASSLTGVSGNTIYF.

This clonotype occurred many times. The J gene is TRBJ2-7, the V gene TRBV28; D ambiguous. This CDR3 spans 12 amino acids. Germline V gene sequence: CDR1 MDHEN, CDR2 SYDVKM. Trimming took off 6 bases at V and 1 base at J, with 7 bases between the two ends. CDR3 bases: TGTGCCAGCAGCATGGATTCCTACGAGCAGTACGTC. Protein sequence: CASSMDSYEQYV.

This clonotype was found a few times. CDR3 sequence reads: CASSLGTNEQFF. The CDR3 region has the DNA TGTGCCAGCAGCTTAGGTACTAATGAGCAGTTCTTC. The V call is TRBV11-2, the J call TRBJ2-1; D unclear. The germline V gene encodes CDR1 SGHAT and CDR2 FQNNGV. V lost 1 base to trimming and J lost 7 bases, with 5 bases between them. The CDR3 runs to 12 residues.

This clonotype has only a few counts. This chain connects TRBV29-1 to TRBJ1-4, with TRBD1 matching 9 bases. J gave up 10 bases and V 6 bases, and 6 bases lay outside the gene matches. The CDR3 has 12 residues. CDR1 is SQVTM and CDR2 is ANQGSEA in the germline V gene. CDR3 residues: CSVGPGQGKLFF. The CDR3 DNA reads TGCAGCGTGGGCCCGGGACAGGGAAAACTGTTTTTT.

This clonotype was recorded a few times. An end of the junction does not agree with germline; a read error may underlie this. The chain links TRBV7-9 to TRBJ2-1, with D maybe TRBD1 (6 bases). This CDR3 is built from 13 residues. Germline CDR1 is SEHNR and CDR2 is FQNEAQ (reference sequence). The CDR3, as DNA: TGTGCCAACAGCTTAGGGGGAGACAATGAGCAGTTCTTC. This translates into CANSLGGDNEQFF.

This clonotype was picked up a small number of times. The rearrangement links TRBV30 to TRBJ2-5; tentative D call: TRBD2 (5 bases). Germline CDR1 and CDR2: GTSNPN and SVGIG (reference sequence). This CDR3 is 15 amino acids long. V was shortened by 4 bases and J by 4 bases, with 19 bases between the two germline ends. Written as DNA, the CDR3 is TGTGCCTGGAAGACCGGGGATTCCCTGGGAGAGACCCAGTACTTC. This gives the protein CAWKTGDSLGETQYF. Using reference TRBV30 and TRBJ2-5 for the parts outside the CDR3, the full variable domain is SQTIHQWPATLVQPVGSPLSLECTVEGTSNPNLYWYRQAAGRGLQLLFYSVGIGQISSEVPQNLSASRPQDRQFILSSKKLLLSDSGFYLCAWKTGDSLGETQYFGPGTRLLVL.

This clonotype was seen a handful of times. This chain connects TRBV4-1 to TRBJ1-1; D remains unclear. The V end lost 2 bases, the J end lost 3 bases, and 13 bases lay between the germline ends. This CDR3 region has 15 residues. The germline CDR1 and CDR2 sequences are MGHRA and YSYEKL. The chain's CDR3 is CASSQNFMTDTEAFF. CDR3 sequence (DNA): TGCGCCAGCAGCCAAAACTTCATGACGGACACTGAAGCTTTCTTT.

The rearrangement uses TRBV6-6 and TRBJ2-5, with 7 positions matching TRBD2. Germline-derived CDR1 and CDR2 are MNHNY and SVGAGI (reference sequence). Trimming took 7 bases from V and 1 from J; bases not matched to a gene: 6. This CDR3 spans 14 amino acids. The CDR3 loop is CASNHLAAQETQYF. The CDR3 bases are TGTGCCAGCAACCACCTAGCGGCCCAAGAGACCCAGTACTTC.

This clonotype was seen ten or more times. V is TRBV7-2 and J is TRBJ2-7; D is possibly TRBD2 (5 bases). CDR3 length equals 13 residues. Deletions cut 0 bases from V and 2 bases from J, with 5 bases between. The germline gives CDR1 SGHTA, CDR2 FQGNSA. The CDR3 region is CASSLAGAYEQYF. The CDR3 DNA is TGTGCCAGCAGCTTAGCGGGAGCCTACGAGCAGTACTTC.

In its sample, this clonotype was seen a few times. V and J are TRBV12-3 or TRBV12-4 and TRBJ2-3; 7 positions agree with TRBD2. The CDR3 is 12 amino acids. With 5 bases clipped from V and 9 bases from J, the junction kept 5 bases outside the gene matches. This chain's CDR3 is CASSQGLETQYF. CDR3 nucleotides: TGTGCCAGCAGTCAAGGACTAGAAACGCAGTATTTT.

J is TRBJ1-5 and V is TRBV6-6; D is ambiguous. Trimming removed 4 bases at V and 3 bases at J, with 10 bases between. The CDR3 length is 14 residues. Germline CDR1 is MNHNY and CDR2 is SVGAGI (reference sequence). This CDR3 is CASSSTEYNQPQHF. The CDR3 coding sequence is TGTGCCAGCAGTTCAACAGAGTACAATCAGCCCCAGCATTTT.

CDR3 bases: TGCGCCAGCAGCCAAGAATACGCATCTGGGGCCAACGTCCTGACTTTC. This codes for CASSQEYASGANVLTF. The J gene is TRBJ2-6, the V gene TRBV4-3; no definite D call. V lost 0 bases, J lost 1 base, and 7 bases lay in between. Germline values: CDR1 LGHNA, CDR2 YSLEER. The CDR3 totals 16 residues.

This clonotype was seen more than once but under ten times. The genes are TRBV29-1 and TRBJ2-7; TRBD1 matches 10 bases. The CDR3 has 13 amino acids. V lost 8 bases, J lost 0 bases, and 4 bases stayed unmatched. In germline, CDR1 is SQVTM, CDR2 ANQGSEA. CDR3 nucleotides: TGCAGCCGGGACAGGGGAGGCTCCTACGAGCAGTACGTC. Translated, it gives CSRDRGGSYEQYV.

This chain links TRBV4-1 with TRBJ2-3, with D tentatively TRBD2 (5 bases). The CDR3 has 14 amino acids. The V and J ends lost 5 bases and 0 bases respectively, with 9 bases between them. Germline values: CDR1 MGHRA, CDR2 YSYEKL. As DNA, the CDR3 is TGCGCCAGCAGCAGGCGGGTTAGCACAGATACGCAGTATTTT. As protein: CASSRRVSTDTQYF.

This sequence joins TRBV5-8 and TRBJ1-2, with D maybe TRBD1 (5 bases). The V gene's germline CDR1 is SGHTS and CDR2 YDEGEE. Trimming removed 2 bases at V and 3 bases at J, with 8 bases between. The CDR3 is made up of 13 amino acids. CDR3 sequence (DNA): TGTGCCAGCAGCTTTCCCAGGGACTATGGCTACACCTTC. Amino acid sequence: CASSFPRDYGYTF.

The chain recombines TRBV6-5 with TRBJ2-2, with no clear D. Per germline, CDR1 MNHEY and CDR2 SVGAGI. Trimming cost V 8 bases and J 1 base, with 8 bases left between them. The CDR3 runs 13 residues. The CDR3 DNA reads TGTGCCAGCGGGCTCCAGAACACCGGGGAGCTGTTTTTT. Translating it yields CASGLQNTGELFF.

Ten or more counts support this clonotype. The J gene is TRBJ2-1, the V gene TRBV6-5, with a weak D call TRBD2 (6 bases). Germline V gives CDR1 MNHEY, CDR2 SVGAGI. The CDR3 contains 15 residues. Trimming took off 2 bases at V and 7 bases at J, with 15 bases between the two ends. The CDR3 reads CASSYRGTTGNEQFF. DNA for the CDR3: TGTGCCAGCAGTTACCGGGGGACCACGGGGAATGAGCAGTTCTTC.

The V call is TRBV7-8, the J call TRBJ2-4, with a tentative D call TRBD1 (5 bases). The CDR3 contains 14 residues. V dropped 1 base and J dropped 6 bases, with 10 bases sitting between them. Germline CDR1 and CDR2: SGHVS and FQNEAQ. The CDR3 coding sequence is TGTGCCAGCAGCTTAGACGTGGGGCCAAACATTCAGTACTTC. Translating it yields CASSLDVGPNIQYF.

The genes are TRBV4-3 and TRBJ1-4, with no clear D. CDR3 size: 15 residues. CDR1 and CDR2 (germline): LGHNA, YSLEER. V lost 4 bases and J 0 bases, leaving 9 bases between the germline ends. The CDR3 loop is CASSLRGSTNEKLFF. The CDR3 nucleotides are TGCGCCAGCAGCCTCCGCGGGTCAACTAATGAAAAACTGTTTTTT.

This clonotype appeared a few times. The chain links TRBV4-1 to TRBJ2-6; TRBD2 might be the D (6 bases). This CDR3 has 17 amino acids. CDR1 is MGHRA, CDR2 YSYEKL, per germline. V dropped 5 bases and J dropped 2 bases, with 16 bases sitting between them. In DNA form, the CDR3 reads TGCGCCAGCAGCATCCGGGGGACCGTCGCTGGGGCCAACGTCCTGACTTTC. Its translation is CASSIRGTVAGANVLTF.